A selection of T cell receptor beta chains follows, all from one sample in a study of CD8 T cells in ankylosing spondylitis. MiXCR, run by TCRdb on the 5' RACE reads, gives a single entry per CDR3 protein. The sample records approximately 520,000 distinct CDR3 sequences, under 5.5% being singletons. Material: blood, either unsorted or a sorted T cell fraction (not recorded which). The receptors derive from a male donor with ankylosing spondylitis. The CDR3 runs from the conserved cysteine through the conserved F or W.

V gene: TRBV20-1; CDR3 protein: CSARSGGIDEQYF
V gene: TRBV24-1; CDR3 protein: CATSDLRGVGTGELFF
V gene: TRBV12-3/TRBV12-4; CDR3 protein: CASSFAGVNSPLHF
V gene: TRBV7-2; CDR3 protein: CASSPLRQRDYEQYF
V gene: TRBV6-2/TRBV6-3; CDR3 protein: CASRMRELFF
V gene: TRBV20-1; CDR3 protein: CSARDGYTDTQYF
V gene: TRBV29-1; CDR3 protein: CSALTGNNQPQHF
V gene: TRBV12-3/TRBV12-4; CDR3 protein: CASSFGVMNTEAFF
V gene: TRBV2; CDR3 protein: CASRNREEQFF
V gene: TRBV29-1; CDR3 protein: CSVGGSGNEQFF
V gene: TRBV20-1; CDR3 protein: CSATRAGLNTEAFF
V gene: TRBV5-1; CDR3 protein: CASSWPGGKGRTEAFF
V gene: TRBV4-1; CDR3 protein: CASSPRDSPRVYEQYF
V gene: TRBV4-3; CDR3 protein: CASSQGGSVYNEQFF
V gene: TRBV7-6; CDR3 protein: CASSFRVADTQYF
V gene: TRBV11-2; CDR3 protein: CASSSWVGPSLTDTQYF
V gene: TRBV4-3; CDR3 protein: CASSQTHGRGNTEAFF
V gene: TRBV4-2; CDR3 protein: CASSRGTANYGYTF
V gene: TRBV6-1; CDR3 protein: CASSEGTGVLEQYF
V gene: TRBV5-8; CDR3 protein: CASSRDYLYGGYTF
V gene: TRBV7-2; CDR3 protein: CASSTHPPLDTGELFF
V gene: TRBV5-1; CDR3 protein: CASSPGVGELFF
V gene: TRBV7-9; CDR3 protein: CASSRDVAYEQYF
V gene: TRBV7-2; CDR3 protein: CASSPDLERGYTF
V gene: TRBV30; CDR3 protein: CAWSRTGAQQTQYF
V gene: TRBV10-3; CDR3 protein: CATKDSSGEAYEQYF
V gene: TRBV12-3/TRBV12-4; CDR3 protein: CASSLEAGTYEQYF
V gene: TRBV5-1; CDR3 protein: CASSTSGRGSSYEQYF
V gene: TRBV27; CDR3 protein: CASSLREGSNEQFF
V gene: TRBV6-1; CDR3 protein: CASHSSDPKQGIDTQYF
V gene: TRBV4-2; CDR3 protein: CARSAGTLCEQFF
V gene: TRBV7-9; CDR3 protein: CASSPPSNTIYF
V gene: TRBV7-2; CDR3 protein: CASSFYGDEKTQYF
V gene: TRBV10-3; CDR3 protein: CAIGRGEGGDEQYF
V gene: TRBV9; CDR3 protein: CASSAPGPGLGVGNEQFF
V gene: TRBV20-1; CDR3 protein: CSARRARQGTGLAFF
V gene: TRBV2; CDR3 protein: CASSAGRDGELFF
V gene: TRBV28; CDR3 protein: CGTGQPNTGELFF
V gene: TRBV7-9; CDR3 protein: CASSEKTGLNTEAFF
V gene: TRBV6-6; CDR3 protein: CASSYFPAYEQYF
V gene: TRBV7-2; CDR3 protein: CASSLAEGGTQYF
V gene: TRBV20-1; CDR3 protein: CSGSRFGQPQHF
V gene: TRBV5-1; CDR3 protein: CASSSRLRGRRETQYF
V gene: TRBV18; CDR3 protein: CASSPRSRVSYEQYF
V gene: TRBV9; CDR3 protein: CASSVGQLSSYEQYF
V gene: TRBV11-2; CDR3 protein: CASSLDRIFLGAQYF
V gene: TRBV5-1; CDR3 protein: CASSLDPTSLQYF
V gene: TRBV20-1; CDR3 protein: CSARDPSDSGPYNEQFF
V gene: TRBV4-3; CDR3 protein: CASSQDPDRVDEQYF
V gene: TRBV5-1; CDR3 protein: CASSLASGGGYTQYF
V gene: TRBV12-3/TRBV12-4; CDR3 protein: CASSLAGALGYEQYF
V gene: TRBV18; CDR3 protein: CASSPRRAHEQYF
V gene: TRBV4-2; CDR3 protein: CASSQVGGNQPQHF
V gene: TRBV20-1; CDR3 protein: CSARSRVSNQPQHF
V gene: TRBV20-1; CDR3 protein: CSAHRLARGYTF
V gene: TRBV20-1; CDR3 protein: CSARDDIYTEAFF
V gene: TRBV5-4; CDR3 protein: CASSRTSGGSGELFF
V gene: TRBV20-1; CDR3 protein: CSARVPSGGGPLHF